These 9 T cell receptor beta chains came from one sample sequenced in a study of a mutant IDH1 vaccine in newly diagnosed glioma. Assay: immunoSEQ multiplex PCR; the TCRdb copy retains only in-frame clones and omits some. The data show 50,000 to 70,000 clones, 75% to 90% seen once. Time point reported: week 23, last vaccination. Each dose of the vaccine consisted of 300 ug of mutant IDH1 20-mer peptide, with topical imiquimod. Antigens for these TCRs are unknown. Source: PBMCs, taken from a glioma patient whose treatment included an IDH1 peptide vaccine. The origin of the receptors is a man younger than 35 with glioma.

V usage is TRBV5-1 and J usage is TRBJ2-1, with 10 bases fitting TRBD1. CDR1 is SGHRS, CDR2 YFSETQ, per germline. V dropped 4 bases and J dropped 5; count of bases not matched to a gene: 9. The CDR3 is made up of 16 amino acids. CDR3 bases: TGCGCCAGCAGCCGTGCGGGGACAGGGGACCACAATGAGCAGTTCTTC. Translating it yields CASSRAGTGDHNEQFF.

The V and J genes are TRBV27 and TRBJ1-5; D remains unclear. The germline V and J ends were trimmed by 2 bases and 8 bases, with 13 bases remaining between them. Germline values: CDR1 MNHEY, CDR2 SMNVEV (reference sequence). This CDR3 region has 14 residues. In nucleotides, the CDR3 is TGTGCCAGCAGTTTAGAGGGCACGAGGAAGCCCCAGCATTTT. Its protein product is CASSLEGTRKPQHF.

This chain links TRBV5-4 with TRBJ1-6; D ambiguous. V was clipped by 0 bases and J by 0 bases, with 10 bases between them. The CDR3 contains 17 residues. Per the germline V gene, CDR1 is SGHNT and CDR2 is YYREEE (reference sequence). The CDR3 sequence is CASSLEPASSYNSPLHF. The CDR3 bases are TGTGCCAGCAGCTTGGAACCCGCGAGCTCCTATAATTCACCCCTCCACTTT.

The rearrangement links TRBV19 to TRBJ1-2; TRBD1 matches 9 bases. J was trimmed by 3 bases and V by 3 bases; bases with no gene match: 8. Per germline, CDR1 LNHDA and CDR2 SQIVND (reference sequence). The CDR3 totals 16 residues. This CDR3 reads CASSILTGTGHYGYTF. CDR3 sequence (DNA): TGTGCCAGTAGTATCCTGACCGGGACAGGGCACTATGGCTACACCTTC.

The chain has TRBV4-3 and TRBJ1-4; no definite D call. Trimming pared 6 bases from V and 8 bases from J, leaving 22 bases between. CDR3 length: 16 residues. Per germline, CDR1 LGHNA and CDR2 YSLEER. CDR3 sequence: CASSRIKTRGYEKLFF. CDR3 sequence (DNA): TGCGCCAGCAGTCGCATAAAGACTCGCGGGTACGAAAAACTGTTTTTT.

The chain employs TRBV5-1 and TRBJ2-7; D possibly corresponds to TRBD2 (5 bases). CDR3 length: 13 amino acids. V was shortened by 4 bases and J by 6 bases, with 14 bases between the two germline ends. Per the germline V gene, CDR1 is SGHRS and CDR2 is YFSETQ. Here the CDR3 DNA reads TGCGCCAGCAGCCCGGATAGCGTCGGCGAGCAGTACTTC. Its translation is CASSPDSVGEQYF.

This clone is a singleton in its sample. The CDR3 sequence is CATSRTTQETQYF. DNA of the CDR3: TGTGCCACTTCGAGGACTACACAAGAGACCCAGTACTTC. V usage is TRBV4-2 and J usage is TRBJ2-5; TRBD2 might be the D (6 bases). This CDR3 contains 13 residues. CDR1 LGHNA and CDR2 YNFKEQ come from the germline V gene. V dropped 10 bases and J dropped 2 bases, with 14 bases sitting between them.

The V gene is TRBV6-1, the J gene TRBJ1-2, with D unresolved. V lost 2 bases to trimming and J lost 4 bases, with 17 bases between them. CDR3 size: 16 residues. The germline V gene has CDR1 MNHNS and CDR2 SASEGT. CDR3 amino acids: CASSEFVDRSSYGYTF. CDR3 in DNA: TGTGCCAGCAGTGAATTCGTCGACCGTTCGAGCTATGGCTACACCTTC.

V gene TRBV10-3 combines with J gene TRBJ2-3; D unclear. Trimming cost V 4 bases and J 3 bases, with 11 bases left between them. CDR3 size: 14 residues. Germline values: CDR1 ENHRY, CDR2 SYGVKD. This chain's CDR3 is CAISGPGWTDTQYF. The CDR3 DNA is TGTGCCATCAGTGGCCCGGGTTGGACAGATACGCAGTATTTT.